The text below deals with one TCR beta chain. Its antigen is currently unknown. The data originate from a study of Ad26.COV2.S vaccination and SARS-CoV-2 variants. Study summary: Once, or twice with 56 days between doses, Ad26.COV2.S was given intramuscularly. Findings and caveats of the study: The TCR breadth and depth analyses may have understated or missed part of the total T cell responses.

Sequenced by immunoSEQ multiplex PCR; TCRdb stores in-frame clones only, minus some. The data show roughly 420,000 clones, 88% seen once. Treatment in this sample: around 19 received Ad26.COV2.S at low or high dose, single or two shots; about 5 received placebo; per-sample allocation not given. Sampling was performed 63 days after the first vaccine or placebo injection. The sample was peripheral blood, taken in a trial of Ad26.COV2.S vaccine versus placebo. This sequence was found in a person aged 18-65 years who received the Ad26.COV2.S COVID-19 vaccine or a placebo.

CDR3 region: CASSRTADTQYF. The CDR3, as DNA: TGCGCCAGCAGCCGGACGGCAGATACGCAGTATTTT. This chain joins TRBV5-1 and TRBJ2-3; unclear D gene. The germline gives CDR1 SGHRS, CDR2 YFSETQ. This CDR3 comprises 12 residues. Trimming pared 4 bases from V and 4 bases from J, leaving 7 bases between. Supplemented by reference TRBV5-1 and TRBJ2-3, the full variable domain reads KAGVTQTPRYLIKTRGQQVTLSCSPISGHRSVSWYQQTPGQGLQFLFEYFSETQRNKGNFPGRFSGRQFSNSRSEMNVSTLELGDSALYLCASSRTADTQYFGPGTRLTVL.